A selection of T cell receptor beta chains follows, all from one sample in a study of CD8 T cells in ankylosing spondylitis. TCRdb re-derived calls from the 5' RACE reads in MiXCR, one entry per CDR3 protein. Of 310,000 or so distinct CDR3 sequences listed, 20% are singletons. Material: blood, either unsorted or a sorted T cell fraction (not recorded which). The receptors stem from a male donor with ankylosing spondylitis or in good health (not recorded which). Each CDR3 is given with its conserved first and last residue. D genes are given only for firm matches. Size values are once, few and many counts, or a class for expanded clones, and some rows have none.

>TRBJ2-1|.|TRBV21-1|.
TGTGCCAGCAGCAAAAGGGGACCGCGACGGCATCGGGAGCAGTTCTTC
CASSKRGPRRHREQFF
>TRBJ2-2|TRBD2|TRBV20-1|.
TGCAGTGCGCAGGGACTAGCGGGAGGGCCGAAGTCCGGGGAGCTGTTTTTT
CSAQGLAGGPKSGELFF
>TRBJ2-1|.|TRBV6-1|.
TGTGCCAGCAGATCCGGGACTGCCTTTGATGAGCAGTTCTTC
CASRSGTAFDEQFF
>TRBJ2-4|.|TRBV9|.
TGTGCCAGCAGCGTAGTTCCAGGGCCCCCAAACATTCAGTACTTC
CASSVVPGPPNIQYF
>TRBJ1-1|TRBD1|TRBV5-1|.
TGCGCCAGCAGCCCCGGGACAGGGGTTACTGAAGCTTTCTTT
CASSPGTGVTEAFF
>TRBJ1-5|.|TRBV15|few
TGTGCCACCAGCAGGGACACAGGAGGTGGGCAGCCCCAGCATTTT
CATSRDTGGGQPQHF
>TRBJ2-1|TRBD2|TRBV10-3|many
TGTGCCATCAGCCCTAGCGGGAGAGATGAGCAGTTCTTC
CAISPSGRDEQFF
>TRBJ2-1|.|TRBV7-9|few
TGTGCCAGCAGCTCGCTAGGCGCACACAATGAGCAGTTCTTC
CASSSLGAHNEQFF
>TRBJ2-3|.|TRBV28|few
TGTGCCAGCAGCCCCCCTTTGGATTTT
CASSPPLDF
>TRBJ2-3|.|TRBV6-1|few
TGTGCCAGCAACTCGGGGGGCAGCACCTCCACAGATACGCAGTATTTT
CASNSGGSTSTDTQYF
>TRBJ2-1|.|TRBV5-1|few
TGCGCCAGCAGCTTGGTTTCTAGCTCTTACGGTGAGCAGTTCTTC
CASSLVSSSYGEQFF
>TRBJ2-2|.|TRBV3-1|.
TGTGCCAGCAGCCCAACCGGGCAGGGCGGGGAGCTGTTTTTT
CASSPTGQGGELFF
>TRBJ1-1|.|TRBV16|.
TGTGCCAGCAGCCAATCATGGGGGCACACTGAAGCTTTCTTT
CASSQSWGHTEAFF
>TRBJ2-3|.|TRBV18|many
TGTGCCAGCTCACCTCCGATAGATACGCAGTATTTT
CASSPPIDTQYF
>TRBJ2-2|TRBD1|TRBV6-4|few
TGTGCCAGCAGTGACTCGAGACAGGGGTCCGGGGAGCTGTTTTTT
CASSDSRQGSGELFF
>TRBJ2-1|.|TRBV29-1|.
TGCAGCGTTGAAGTCTTAAGGAATGAGCAGTTCTTC
CSVEVLRNEQFF
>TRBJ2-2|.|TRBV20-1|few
TGCAGTGCTAGAAACCAGAGAGGCACCGGGGAGCTGTTTTTT
CSARNQRGTGELFF
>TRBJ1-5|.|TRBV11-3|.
TGTGCCAGCAGCCGAGGGCGCCTCGGCAATCAGCCCCAGCATTTT
CASSRGRLGNQPQHF
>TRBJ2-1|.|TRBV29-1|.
TGCAGCGTTGAAGATCTAAGTAGGCAGGGCCCCTACAATGAGCAGTTCTTC
CSVEDLSRQGPYNEQFF
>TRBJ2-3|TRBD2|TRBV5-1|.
TGCGCCAGCAGCTTGGGAGCTAGCGGGACGGCTACAGATACGCAGTATTTT
CASSLGASGTATDTQYF
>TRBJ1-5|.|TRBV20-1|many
TGCAGTGCCCAGCGGGGGGCCAGCAATCAGCCCCAGCATTTT
CSAQRGASNQPQHF
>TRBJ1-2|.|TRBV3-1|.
TGTGCCAGCAGCCAAGTGAGTAGGGATTTCAACTATGGCTACACCTTC
CASSQVSRDFNYGYTF
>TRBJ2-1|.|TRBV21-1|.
TGTGCCAGCAGGTGCCCGGGACAGGGGACGAGGAGCTCCTACAATGAGCAGTTCTTC
CASRCPGQGTRSSYNEQFF
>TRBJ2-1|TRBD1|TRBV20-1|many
TGCAGTGCTAAGACAGACAGGGTCTCCTACAATGAGCAGTTCTTC
CSAKTDRVSYNEQFF
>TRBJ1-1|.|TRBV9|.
TGTGCCAGCAGCGTAGAAGGACCGAACACTGAAGCTTTCTTT
CASSVEGPNTEAFF
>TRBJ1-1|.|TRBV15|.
TGTGCCACCAGCACAAGAATGAACACTGAAGCTTTCTTT
CATSTRMNTEAFF
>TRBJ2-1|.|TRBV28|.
TGTGCCAGCAGTTTCTCTACACTAGGGTTAACAATGAATGAGCAGTTCTTC
CASSFSTLGLTMNEQFF
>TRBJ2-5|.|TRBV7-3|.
TGTGCCAGCAGCTTATACGGCGGGGAGATCCAGTACTTC
CASSLYGGEIQYF
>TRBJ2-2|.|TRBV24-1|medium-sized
TGTGCCACCAGTGATTATCCAGGTACCGGGGAGCTGTTTTTT
CATSDYPGTGELFF
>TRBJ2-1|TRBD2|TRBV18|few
TGTGCCAGCTCACCATTAACTAGCGGGAGCTCCTACAATGAGCAGTTCTTC
CASSPLTSGSSYNEQFF
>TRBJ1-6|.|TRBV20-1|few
TGCAGTGCTAGAGATCAAATGGCGGGGGCTAATTCACCCCTCCACTTT
CSARDQMAGANSPLHF